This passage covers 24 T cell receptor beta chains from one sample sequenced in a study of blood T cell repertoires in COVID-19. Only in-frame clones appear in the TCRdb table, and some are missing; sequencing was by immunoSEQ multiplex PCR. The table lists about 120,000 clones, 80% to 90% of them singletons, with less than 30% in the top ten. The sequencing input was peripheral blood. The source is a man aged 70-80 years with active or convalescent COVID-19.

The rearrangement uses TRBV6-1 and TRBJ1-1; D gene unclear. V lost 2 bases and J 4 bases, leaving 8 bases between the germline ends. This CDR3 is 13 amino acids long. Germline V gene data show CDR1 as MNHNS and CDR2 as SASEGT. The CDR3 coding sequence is TGTGCCAGCAGTGAAATGGGGAGCACTGAAGCTTTCTTT. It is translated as CASSEMGSTEAFF.

CDR3 sequence (DNA): TGTGCCACCCTACGGGACAGCCAAGAGACCCAGTACTTC. Translation: CATLRDSQETQYF. This rearrangement joins TRBV10-3 to TRBJ2-5, with 7 bases identical to TRBD1. The junction had 6 bases not matched to a gene; V was cut back by 10 bases and J by 1 base. This CDR3 contains 13 residues. Looked up from germline, CDR1 is ENHRY and CDR2 is SYGVKD.

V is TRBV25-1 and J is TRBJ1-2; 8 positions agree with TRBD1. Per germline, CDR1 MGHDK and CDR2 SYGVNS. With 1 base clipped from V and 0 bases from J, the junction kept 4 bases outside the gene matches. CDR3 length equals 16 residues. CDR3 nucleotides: TGTGCCAGCAGTGAATCGGTGGGACAGGCTAACTATGGCTACACCTTC. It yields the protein CASSESVGQANYGYTF.

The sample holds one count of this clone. The CDR3, as DNA: TGTGCCAGCAGCTTAGCAGGGGGCGGTAAGACCCAGTACTTC. This codes for CASSLAGGGKTQYF. The chain recombines TRBV7-9 with TRBJ2-5; 7 nucleotides align to TRBD1. CDR1 SEHNR and CDR2 FQNEAQ come from the germline V gene (reference sequence). V was pared by 0 bases and J by 6 bases, with 4 bases of the junction left unmatched. This CDR3 is built from 14 residues.

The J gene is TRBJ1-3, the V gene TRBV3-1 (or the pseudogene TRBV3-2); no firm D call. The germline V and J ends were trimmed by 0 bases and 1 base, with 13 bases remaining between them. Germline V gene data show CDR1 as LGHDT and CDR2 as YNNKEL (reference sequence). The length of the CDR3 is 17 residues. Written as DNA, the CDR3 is TGTGCCAGCAGCCAAGATTGGGCGCTCCAATCTGGAAACACCATATATTTT. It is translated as CASSQDWALQSGNTIYF.

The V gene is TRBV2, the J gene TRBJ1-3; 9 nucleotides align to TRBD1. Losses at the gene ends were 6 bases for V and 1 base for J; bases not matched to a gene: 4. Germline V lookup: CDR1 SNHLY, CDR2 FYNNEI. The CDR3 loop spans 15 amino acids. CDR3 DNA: TGTGCCAGCAGGAAACAGGGGGCTTCTGGAAACACCATATATTTT. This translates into CASRKQGASGNTIYF.

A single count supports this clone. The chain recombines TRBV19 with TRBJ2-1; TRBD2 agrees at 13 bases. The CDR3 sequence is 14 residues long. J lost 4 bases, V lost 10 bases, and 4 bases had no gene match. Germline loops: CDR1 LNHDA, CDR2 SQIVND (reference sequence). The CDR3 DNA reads TGTGCCACTACGGGACTAGCGGGATACAATGAGCAGTTCTTC. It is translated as CATTGLAGYNEQFF.

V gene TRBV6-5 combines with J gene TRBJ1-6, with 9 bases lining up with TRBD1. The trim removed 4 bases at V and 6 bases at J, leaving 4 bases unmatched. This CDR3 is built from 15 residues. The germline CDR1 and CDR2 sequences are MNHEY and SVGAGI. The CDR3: CASSWDRDVNSPLHF. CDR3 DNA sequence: TGTGCCAGCAGTTGGGACAGGGATGTTAATTCACCCCTCCACTTT.

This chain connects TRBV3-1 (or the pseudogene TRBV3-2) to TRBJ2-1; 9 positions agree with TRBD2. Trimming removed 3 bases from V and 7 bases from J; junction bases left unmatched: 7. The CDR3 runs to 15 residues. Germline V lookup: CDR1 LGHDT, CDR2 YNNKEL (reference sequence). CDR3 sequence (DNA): TGTGCCAGCAGCCACAGTAGCGGGAGAGCTAATGAGCAGTTCTTC. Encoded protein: CASSHSSGRANEQFF.

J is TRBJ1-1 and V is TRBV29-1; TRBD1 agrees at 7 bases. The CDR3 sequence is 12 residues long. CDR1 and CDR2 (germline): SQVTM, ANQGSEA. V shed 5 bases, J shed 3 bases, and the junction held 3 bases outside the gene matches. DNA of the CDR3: TGCAGCGTTCCCACAGGGGACACTGAAGCTTTCTTT. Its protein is CSVPTGDTEAFF.

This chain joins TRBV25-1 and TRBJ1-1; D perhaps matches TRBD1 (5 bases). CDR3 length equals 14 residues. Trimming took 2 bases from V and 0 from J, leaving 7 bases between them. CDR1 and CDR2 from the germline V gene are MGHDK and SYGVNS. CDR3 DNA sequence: TGTGCCAGCAGTGAACAGGGTCTGAACACTGAAGCTTTCTTT. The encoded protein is CASSEQGLNTEAFF.

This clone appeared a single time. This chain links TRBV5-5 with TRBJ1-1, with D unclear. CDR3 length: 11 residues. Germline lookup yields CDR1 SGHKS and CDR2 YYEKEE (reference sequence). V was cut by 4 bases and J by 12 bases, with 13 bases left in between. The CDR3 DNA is TGTGCCAGCAGCACCGCGGGAGACTCTTTCTTT. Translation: CASSTAGDSFF.

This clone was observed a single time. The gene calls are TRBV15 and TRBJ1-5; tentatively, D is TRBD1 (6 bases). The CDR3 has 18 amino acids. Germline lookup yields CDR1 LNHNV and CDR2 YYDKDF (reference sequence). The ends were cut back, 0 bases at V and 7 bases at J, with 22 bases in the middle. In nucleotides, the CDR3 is TGTGCCACCAGCAGAGATCGGGGGGGCGGGTTCGGAGGGCAGCCCCAGCATTTT. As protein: CATSRDRGGGFGGQPQHF.

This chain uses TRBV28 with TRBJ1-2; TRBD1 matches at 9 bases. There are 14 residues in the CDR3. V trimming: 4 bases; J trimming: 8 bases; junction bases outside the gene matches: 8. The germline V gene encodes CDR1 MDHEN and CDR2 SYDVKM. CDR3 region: CASSSLGTGWGYTF. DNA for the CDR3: TGTGCCAGCAGTTCTCTCGGGACAGGGTGGGGCTACACCTTC.

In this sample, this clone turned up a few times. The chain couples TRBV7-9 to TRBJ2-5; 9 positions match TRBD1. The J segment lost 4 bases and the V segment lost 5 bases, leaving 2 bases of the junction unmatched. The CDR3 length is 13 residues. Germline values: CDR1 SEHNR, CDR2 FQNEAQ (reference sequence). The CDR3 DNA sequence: TGTGCCAGCAGCGAGGACAGGGGAGAGACCCAGTACTTC. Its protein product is CASSEDRGETQYF.

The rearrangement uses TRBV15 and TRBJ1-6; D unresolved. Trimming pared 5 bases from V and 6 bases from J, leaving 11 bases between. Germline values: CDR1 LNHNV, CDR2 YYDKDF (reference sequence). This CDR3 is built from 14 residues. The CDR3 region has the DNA TGTGCCACCAGCCGGGGTGAGAGTAATTCACCCCTCCACTTT. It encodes CATSRGESNSPLHF.

The CDR3 DNA reads as TGTGCCAGCAGTTCCCAGGGGGCGGAAGGAAACACCATATATTTT. Its protein is CASSSQGAEGNTIYF. This chain joins TRBV28 and TRBJ1-3, with TRBD1 matching 8 bases. Germline V gene lookup returns CDR1 MDHEN and CDR2 SYDVKM. The CDR3 covers 15 residues. Trimming took 4 bases from V and 4 from J; bases not matched to a gene: 6.

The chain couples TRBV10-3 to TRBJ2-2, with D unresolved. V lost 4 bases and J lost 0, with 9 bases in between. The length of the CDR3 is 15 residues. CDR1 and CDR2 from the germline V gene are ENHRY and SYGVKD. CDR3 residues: CAISAQVSNTGELFF. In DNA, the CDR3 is TGTGCCATCAGTGCCCAGGTCTCGAACACCGGGGAGCTGTTTTTT.

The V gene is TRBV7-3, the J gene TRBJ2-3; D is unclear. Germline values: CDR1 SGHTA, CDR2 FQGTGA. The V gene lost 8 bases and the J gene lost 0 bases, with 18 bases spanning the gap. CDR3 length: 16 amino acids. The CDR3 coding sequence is TGTGCCAGCTCCCCGGCCGACTCTTCTAGCACAGATACGCAGTATTTT. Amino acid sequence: CASSPADSSSTDTQYF.

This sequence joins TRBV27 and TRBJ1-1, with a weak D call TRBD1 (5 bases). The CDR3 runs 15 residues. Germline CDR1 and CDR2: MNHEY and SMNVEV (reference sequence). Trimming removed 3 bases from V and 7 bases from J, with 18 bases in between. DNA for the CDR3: TGTGCCAGCAGTTTGAGGAGGAGGGGACCTGGTGAAGCTTTCTTT. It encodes CASSLRRRGPGEAFF.

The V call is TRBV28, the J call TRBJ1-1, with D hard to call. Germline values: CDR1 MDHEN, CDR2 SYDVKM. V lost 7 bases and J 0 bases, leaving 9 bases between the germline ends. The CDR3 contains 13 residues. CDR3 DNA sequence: TGTGCCAGCACCTCGGGGTTGAACACTGAAGCTTTCTTT. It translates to CASTSGLNTEAFF.

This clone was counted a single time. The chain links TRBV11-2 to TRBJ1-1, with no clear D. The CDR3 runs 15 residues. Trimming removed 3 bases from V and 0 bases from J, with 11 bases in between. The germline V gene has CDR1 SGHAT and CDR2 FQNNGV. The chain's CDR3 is CASSLAGVLNTEAFF. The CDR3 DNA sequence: TGTGCCAGCAGCTTGGCCGGGGTATTGAACACTGAAGCTTTCTTT.

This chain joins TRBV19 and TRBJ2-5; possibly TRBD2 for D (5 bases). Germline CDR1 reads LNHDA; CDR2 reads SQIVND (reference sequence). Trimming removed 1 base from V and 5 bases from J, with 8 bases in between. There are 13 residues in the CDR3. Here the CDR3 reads CASSIGPGETQYF. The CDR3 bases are TGTGCCAGTAGTATAGGCCCGGGGGAGACCCAGTACTTC.

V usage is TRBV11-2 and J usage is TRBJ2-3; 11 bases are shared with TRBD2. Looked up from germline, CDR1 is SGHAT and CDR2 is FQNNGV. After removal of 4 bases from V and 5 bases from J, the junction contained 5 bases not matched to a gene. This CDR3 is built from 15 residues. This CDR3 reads CASSWLAGGGDTQYF. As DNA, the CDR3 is TGTGCCAGCAGCTGGCTAGCGGGAGGAGGAGATACGCAGTATTTT. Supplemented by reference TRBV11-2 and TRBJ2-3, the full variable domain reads EAGVAQSPRYKIIEKRQSVAFWCNPISGHATLYWYQQILGQGPKLLIQFQNNGVVDDSQLPKDRFSAERLKGVDSTLKIQPAKLEDSAVYLCASSWLAGGGDTQYFGPGTRLTVL.